This TCR beta chain was identified during a study of T cell repertoires in cytomegalovirus infection (dated by TCRdb to the late 2010s). For the study in its entirety: Recently identified HLA-C-restricted CMV epitopes, whose presentation resists viral immunomodulation, were targeted by peptide stimulations together with well-studied HLA-B-restricted epitopes. Donor HLA type was relevant to the analysis, because carriage of CMV infection together with the matching HLA type was indicated by public TCR beta signatures. Study-wide conclusions, independent of this receptor: In both this cohort and an independent cohort of approximately 350 donors, the cumulative frequency of public TCR beta family members distinguished carriers of CMV infection plus the relevant HLA type. In the ex vivo response, HLA-C-restricted CMV-specific TCR beta clonotypes were dominant, and in two of eight donors the single most frequent clonotype came from this HLA-C-restricted group.

Sequencer: Illumina HiSeq 1500. The public reads were reprocessed in TCRdb via fastp at Q25 and MiXCR, keeping in-frame beta chains. Rows merge per CDR3 protein into single entries with the most common DNA and genes. The sample data list hundreds of thousands of distinct CDR3 sequences, and approximately 33% of these were observed just once. The ten largest make up approximately 18% of the sample. The CDR3, cysteine through phenylalanine, is 14 amino acids long. The DNA shown is the 42-base CDR3, in frame from base 1. The germline ends are 14 bases apart after V is trimmed by 4 bases and J by 5 bases. For CDR1 and CDR2, the germline V gene lists SGHVS and FQNEAQ. The sample's treatment or condition label, decoded: in vitro stimulation with specific CMV peptide epitopes to enrich CMV-specific T cells. The table lists this clonotype with a few counts. The specificity of this receptor is unknown. One base away there is no much larger clone; base qualities are not given.

This clonotype was obtained from a human donor in good health (CMV status not recorded). Some clones in this sample may be carry-over from other donors' samples. The material sequenced was cultured PBMCs, taken from culture after CMV antigen stimulation. The sequence joins TRBV7-8 to TRBJ2-5; TRBD2 might be the D gene, on 6 matching bases. CDR3 sequence: CASSSQLAHETQYF. The bases are TGTGCCAGCAGCTCCCAACTAGCCCATGAGACCCAGTACTTC.